These T cell receptor beta chains were read from a single sample in a study of Graves' ophthalmopathy and Graves' hyperthyroidism. MiXCR, run by TCRdb on the multiplex PCR reads, gives a single entry per CDR3 protein. Among about 740,000 distinct CDR3 sequences listed, roughly two fifths were seen once. Sequences were obtained from peripheral blood. These receptor sequences come from an adult man with Graves' ophthalmopathy. Each CDR3 is given with its conserved first and last residue. A D gene is named only where the DNA matches it firmly. Some rows mark clone size as missing; the rest say once, few, many or name a class of expanded clone.

TRBJ1-4 | . | TRBV19 | . | TGTGCCAGTAGTCCAGGGATCTCTAATGAAAAACTGCTTTTT | CASSPGISNEKLLF
TRBJ1-2 | . | TRBV7-9 | TRBD1 | TGTGCCAGCAGTGCTCCCCTTCCCGATGGACAGGGAGCCTATGGCTACACCTTC | CASSAPLPDGQGAYGYTF
TRBJ2-5 | . | TRBV20-1 | . | TGCAGTGCTCGACAGCTGGGGAACACACAAGAGACCCAGTACTTC | CSARQLGNTQETQYF
TRBJ1-5 | many | TRBV19 | . | TGTGCCAGTAGTCATCAGCCCCAGCATTTT | CASSHQPQHF
TRBJ2-7 | . | TRBV20-1 | TRBD2 | TGCAGTGCTAGATTTGATCCAGCGGGAGGCGTCTACGAGCAGTACTTC | CSARFDPAGGVYEQYF
TRBJ1-5 | . | TRBV20-1 | . | TGCAGTGCTAGAGACCAGGGACTAAATCAGCCCCAGCATTTT | CSARDQGLNQPQHF
TRBJ2-5 | . | TRBV7-2 | . | TGCGCCAGCAGCCAAGAAGGATCGGGATTTGTTCAAGAGACCCAGTACTTC | CASSQEGSGFVQETQYF
TRBJ2-5 | many | TRBV24-1 | TRBD2 | TGTGCCACCAGTGATTCCTTTTCTCTAGCGGGAGGGGAGACCCAGTACTTC | CATSDSFSLAGGETQYF
TRBJ1-6 | once | TRBV11-1 | TRBD1 | TGTGCCAGCGCCTGGACAGGCGTTTCACCCCTCCACTTT | CASAWTGVSPLHF
TRBJ1-4 | many | TRBV25-1 | . | TGTGCCAGCAGTGAATACGGGAGCATTTATGAAAAACTGTTTTTT | CASSEYGSIYEKLFF
TRBJ2-6 | . | TRBV12-3/TRBV12-4 | TRBD1 | TGTGCCACCATGGGGGGACAGGGAACTACTGGGGCCAACGTCCTGACTTTC | CATMGGQGTTGANVLTF
TRBJ2-3 | . | TRBV10-2 | . | TGCGCCAGCAGTGAGTCAGATACGCAGTATTTT | CASSESDTQYF
TRBJ1-1 | . | TRBV10-3 | . | TGTGCCACCCAAGGGGGTGAAACTGAAGCTTTCTTT | CATQGGETEAFF
TRBJ1-2 | many | TRBV15 | TRBD1 | TGTGCCACCAGCAGAGGGGGACAGCACTATGGCTACACCTTC | CATSRGGQHYGYTF
TRBJ2-5 | once | TRBV7-2 | . | TGTGCCAGCTGCGATTTCAGGGACAACCAAGAGACCCAGTACTTC | CASCDFRDNQETQYF
TRBJ1-2 | . | TRBV15 | . | TGTGCCACCAGCACTGACCCCTTGGACTATGGCTACACCTTC | CATSTDPLDYGYTF
TRBJ1-1 | many | TRBV20-1 | . | TGCAGTGCTAGAGATTTCCAGGGCCAGAACACTGAAGCTTTCTTT | CSARDFQGQNTEAFF
TRBJ1-1 | . | TRBV20-1 | TRBD1 | TGCAGTGCTAGAGGGGACAGGGACCTGAACACTGAAGCTTTCTTT | CSARGDRDLNTEAFF
TRBJ2-3 | few | TRBV2 | TRBD1 | TGTGCCAGCAGTGAGCAGTCTGAGACAGGGAGCACAGATACGCAGTATTTT | CASSEQSETGSTDTQYF
TRBJ2-2 | few | TRBV7-3 | . | TGTGCCAGCAGCTCTTGGGGCCCCCCCGGGGAGCTGTTTTTT | CASSSWGPPGELFF
TRBJ1-5 | . | TRBV4-3 | TRBD1 | TGCGCCAGCAGCCAAAGGACAGGGGCCGGGGGCAATCAGCCCCAGCATTTT | CASSQRTGAGGNQPQHF
TRBJ1-2 | . | TRBV15 | . | TGTGCCACCATCAGAGGGACCTATGGCTACACCTTC | CATIRGTYGYTF
TRBJ1-1 | many | TRBV12-3/TRBV12-4 | . | TGTGCCAGCAGTTCGACAGGTTACACTGAAGCTTTCTTT | CASSSTGYTEAFF
TRBJ2-6 | . | TRBV7-2 | TRBD1 | TGCGCCAGCAGCCTAGCCGGGACAGGGGCCATCTCTGGGGCCAACGTCCTGACTTTC | CASSLAGTGAISGANVLTF
TRBJ1-4 | . | TRBV5-8 | . | TGTGCCAGCAGCTTGGAAAGAACGAATGAAAAACTGTTTTTT | CASSLERTNEKLFF
TRBJ2-1 | . | TRBV10-1 | TRBD1 | TGCGCCAGCAGCCCTGACAGGGTCCATGAGCAGTTCTTC | CASSPDRVHEQFF
TRBJ2-1 | . | TRBV29-1 | . | TGCAGCGTTTCGAATGAGCAGTTCTTC | CSVSNEQFF
TRBJ1-2 | . | TRBV10-3 | TRBD1 | TGTGCCAGCTCTACAGGGGTTTGGTCTGGCTACACCTTC | CASSTGVWSGYTF